The clone carrying this TCR beta chain was picked up a small number of times. Its antigen is as yet unknown. This entry comes from a study of T cells after yellow fever vaccination. Whole-study findings and limits: Booster sampling recovered most clones from primary vaccination (around 97% CD4, roughly 88% CD8).

The CDR3 has 17 residues. Germline CDR1 SGDLS, CDR2 YYNGEE. The V end lost 0 bases, the J end lost 0 bases, and 10 bases lay between the germline ends. One entry per CDR3 protein results from TCRdb running MiXCR on the 5' RACE reads. The sample yields about 350,000 distinct CDR3 sequences, about 7.8% seen once. The V call is TRBV9, the J call TRBJ1-6; no reliable D call. The sequencing used PBMCs, collected roughly seven weeks after the first yellow fever vaccination. This TCR came from a man aged 18 to 30 who received the YFV17D yellow fever vaccine. The CDR3 here is CASSVDNTFSYNSPLHF. The DNA of the CDR3 is TGTGCCAGCAGCGTAGATAATACCTTCTCCTATAATTCACCCCTCCACTTT.